What follows are 14 T cell receptor beta chains derived from one specimen sequenced in a study of blood T cell repertoires in COVID-19. This table comes from immunoSEQ multiplex PCR, and its TCRdb copy is limited to in-frame clones, with some not included. The data show roughly 260,000 clones, with around 90% seen just once and about 2.2% held by the top ten. Material for sequencing was peripheral blood. The receptors originated from a woman between 50 and 59 years old who had recovered from COVID-19.

The chain joins TRBV4-1 to TRBJ1-3; D remains ambiguous. The length of the CDR3 is 15 residues. Per germline, CDR1 MGHRA and CDR2 YSYEKL. V was cut by 1 base and J by 0 bases, with 7 bases left in between. CDR3 bases: TGCGCCAGCAGCCAAGGGTCCTACTCTGGAAACACCATATATTTT. This codes for CASSQGSYSGNTIYF.

This clone was counted once. The chain uses TRBV7-6 and TRBJ2-3; D is ambiguous. Trimming took 7 bases from V and 6 from J, leaving 20 bases between them. The germline V gene has CDR1 SGHVS and CDR2 FNYEAQ. The CDR3 runs to 15 residues. CDR3 sequence (DNA): TGTGCCAGCAAGCCTCGGCCAGCAATAGCTGATACGCAGTATTTT. The encoded protein is CASKPRPAIADTQYF. The full variable domain, rest sourced from reference TRBV7-6 and TRBJ2-3, is GAGVSQSPRYKVTKRGQDVALRCDPISGHVSLYWYRQALGQGPEFLTYFNYEAQQDKSGLPNDRFSAERPEGSISTLTIQRTEQRDSAMYRCASKPRPAIADTQYFGPGTRLTVL.

This rearrangement joins TRBV9 to TRBJ2-1; 10 nucleotides match TRBD2. Germline V gene data show CDR1 as SGDLS and CDR2 as YYNGEE. J gave up 10 bases and V 0 bases, and 10 bases lay outside the gene matches. The CDR3 covers 16 residues. CDR3 DNA sequence: TGTGCCAGCAGCGTAGCTGTCCAGCGGGGGGGCCCAGAGCAGTTCTTC. Protein product: CASSVAVQRGGPEQFF. Variable domain in full (rest from reference TRBV9 and TRBJ2-1): DSGVTQTPKHLITATGQRVTLRCSPRSGDLSVYWYQQSLDQGLQFLIQYYNGEERAKGNILERFSAQQFPDLHSELNLSSLELGDSALYFCASSVAVQRGGPEQFFGPGTRLTVL.

The sample holds one count of this clone. This chain uses TRBV10-3 with TRBJ2-7, with a tentative D call TRBD2 (5 bases). The CDR3 is 15 residues long. Germline CDR1 ENHRY, CDR2 SYGVKD. V dropped 2 bases and J dropped 6 bases, with 17 bases sitting between them. As DNA, the CDR3 is TGTGCCATCAGTGAGGCGGCAGGAGGCCCCTCCGAGCAGTACTTC. Its translation is CAISEAAGGPSEQYF.

CDR3 bases: TGTGCCAGTAGTACTACAGGGGGCTTAAGCGCTCAGCCCCAGCATTTT. This encodes CASSTTGGLSAQPQHF. The chain uses TRBV19 and TRBJ1-5, with 9 bases aligning to TRBD1. CDR1 is LNHDA and CDR2 is SQIVND in the germline V gene (reference sequence). The CDR3 contains 16 residues. The junction had 10 bases not matched to a gene; V was cut back by 4 bases and J by 6 bases.

The rearrangement uses TRBV9 and TRBJ2-3; the match to TRBD2 covers 9 bases. The germline CDR1 and CDR2 sequences are SGDLS and YYNGEE. V trimming: 0 bases; J trimming: 3 bases; junction bases outside the gene matches: 8. This CDR3 contains 17 residues. CDR3 in DNA: TGTGCCAGCAGCGTAGAGGGCGGGAGGGCCGAAACAGATACGCAGTATTTT. Translation gives CASSVEGGRAETDTQYF.

This chain joins TRBV5-1 and TRBJ2-3, with D hard to call. The CDR3 length is 15 residues. Trimming removed 5 bases at V and 0 bases at J, with 13 bases between. From germline, CDR1 is SGHRS and CDR2 YFSETQ. CDR3 in DNA: TGCGCCAGCAGGGGCATTAGGTCAAGCACAGATACGCAGTATTTT. Its translation: CASRGIRSSTDTQYF. The full variable domain, in which reference TRBV5-1 and TRBJ2-3 provide the parts outside the CDR3, is KAGVTQTPRYLIKTRGQQVTLSCSPISGHRSVSWYQQTPGQGLQFLFEYFSETQRNKGNFPGRFSGRQFSNSRSEMNVSTLELGDSALYLCASRGIRSSTDTQYFGPGTRLTVL.

This clone showed up just once. The V call is TRBV28, the J call TRBJ2-7; no reliable D call. Trimming shortened V by 3 bases and J by 4 bases, and 4 bases separated the two germline ends. CDR1 and CDR2 from the germline V gene are MDHEN and SYDVKM. The CDR3 extends over 11 amino acids. The CDR3 bases are TGTGCCAGCAGTTTCTTTTACGAGCAGTACTTC. Amino acids: CASSFFYEQYF.

The rearrangement joins TRBV25-1 to TRBJ1-2, with a possible D match to TRBD1 (6 bases). The CDR3 extends over 13 amino acids. Germline CDR1 and CDR2: MGHDK and SYGVNS. Trimming left V 6 bases short and J 2 bases short, with 10 bases between. CDR3 in DNA: TGTGCCAGCAGGTCAAGGGGGAACTATGGCTACACCTTC. It translates to CASRSRGNYGYTF.

This clone was observed a few times. The V call is TRBV7-3, the J call TRBJ2-1; 9 bases map to TRBD2. J was trimmed by 6 bases and V by 3 bases; bases with no gene match: 6. The V gene's germline CDR1 is SGHTA and CDR2 FQGTGA. The CDR3 runs to 15 residues. The CDR3 spells CASSLSLAGSNEQFF. As DNA, the CDR3 is TGTGCCAGCAGCTTGAGTCTAGCGGGAAGCAATGAGCAGTTCTTC.

V and J are TRBV4-1 and TRBJ2-7, with D perhaps matching TRBD1 (5 bases). V was pared by 0 bases and J by 3 bases, with 12 bases between. The CDR3 is 15 residues long. CDR1 is MGHRA, CDR2 YSYEKL, per germline. CDR3 sequence reads: CASSQEDTQGYEQYF. In DNA, the CDR3 is TGCGCCAGCAGCCAAGAGGACACCCAGGGCTACGAGCAGTACTTC.

The genes are TRBV3-1 (or the pseudogene TRBV3-2) and TRBJ2-3, with a possible D match to TRBD2 (5 bases). V lost 4 bases to trimming and J lost 5 bases, with 16 bases between them. There are 15 residues in the CDR3. Germline CDR1 LGHDT, CDR2 YNNKEL (reference sequence). CDR3 sequence: CASSPRTRLKDTQYF. Here the CDR3 DNA reads TGTGCCAGCAGCCCACGGACTCGGTTGAAAGATACGCAGTATTTT.

The chain links TRBV7-2 to TRBJ1-1, with D perhaps matching TRBD1 (6 bases). CDR3 length: 14 amino acids. The germline gives CDR1 SGHTA, CDR2 FQGNSA. The V end lost 2 bases, the J end lost 5 bases, and 12 bases lay between the germline ends. The CDR3 nucleotides read TGTGCCAGCAGCTTACTGGGGGCAAGGACTGAAGCTTTCTTT. Translation gives CASSLLGARTEAFF. Drawing the rest from reference TRBV7-2 and TRBJ1-1, the complete variable domain is GAGVSQSPSNKVTEKGKDVELRCDPISGHTALYWYRQSLGQGLEFLIYFQGNSAPDKSGLPSDRFSAERTGGSVSTLTIQRTQQEDSAVYLCASSLLGARTEAFFGQGTRLTVV.

CDR3 DNA sequence: TGCGCCAGCAGCTTGCATGCTACCTACAATGAGCAGTTCTTC. It codes for CASSLHATYNEQFF. V is TRBV5-1 and J is TRBJ2-1, with D hard to call. Germline V CDR1 and CDR2: SGHRS, YFSETQ. V lost 1 base, J lost 2 bases, and 7 bases lay in between. CDR3 length: 14 amino acids.